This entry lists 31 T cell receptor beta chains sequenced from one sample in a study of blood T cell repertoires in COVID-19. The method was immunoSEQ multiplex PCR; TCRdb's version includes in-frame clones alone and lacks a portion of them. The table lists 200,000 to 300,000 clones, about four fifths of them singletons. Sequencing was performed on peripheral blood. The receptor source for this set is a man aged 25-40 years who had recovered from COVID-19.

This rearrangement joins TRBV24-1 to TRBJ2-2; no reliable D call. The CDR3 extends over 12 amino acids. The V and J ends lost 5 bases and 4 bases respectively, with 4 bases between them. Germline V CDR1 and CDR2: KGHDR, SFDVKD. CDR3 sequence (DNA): TGTGCCACCAGTGGAGGCACCGGGGAGCTGTTTTTT. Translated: CATSGGTGELFF.

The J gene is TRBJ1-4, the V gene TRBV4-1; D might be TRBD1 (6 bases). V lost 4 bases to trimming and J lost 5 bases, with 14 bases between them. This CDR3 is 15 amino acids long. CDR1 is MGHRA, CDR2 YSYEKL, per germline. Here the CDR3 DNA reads TGCGCCAGCAGCCGTACCGGGACACGGAATGAAAAACTGTTTTTT. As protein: CASSRTGTRNEKLFF.

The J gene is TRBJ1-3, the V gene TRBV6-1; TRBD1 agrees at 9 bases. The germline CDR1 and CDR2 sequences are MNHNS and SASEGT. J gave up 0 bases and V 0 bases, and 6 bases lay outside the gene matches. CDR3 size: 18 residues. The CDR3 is CASSEAPGQGPSGNTIYF. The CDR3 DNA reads TGTGCCAGCAGTGAAGCCCCGGGACAGGGACCCTCTGGAAACACCATATATTTT.

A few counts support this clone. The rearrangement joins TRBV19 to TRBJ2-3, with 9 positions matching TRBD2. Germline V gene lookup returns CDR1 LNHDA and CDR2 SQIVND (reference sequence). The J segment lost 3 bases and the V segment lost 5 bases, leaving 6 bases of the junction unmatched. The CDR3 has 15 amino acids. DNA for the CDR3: TGTGCCAGTAGTGTGAGGCGGGGGGGGACAGATACGCAGTATTTT. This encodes CASSVRRGGTDTQYF. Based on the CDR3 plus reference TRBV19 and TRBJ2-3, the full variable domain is DGGITQSPKYLFRKEGQNVTLSCEQNLNHDAMYWYRQDPGQGLRLIYYSQIVNDFQKGDIAEGYSVSREKKESFPLTVTSAQKNPTAFYLCASSVRRGGTDTQYFGPGTRLTVL.

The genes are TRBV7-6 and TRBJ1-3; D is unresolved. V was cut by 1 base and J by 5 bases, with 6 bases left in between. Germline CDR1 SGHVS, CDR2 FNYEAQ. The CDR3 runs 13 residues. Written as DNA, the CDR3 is TGTGCCAGCAGCTTAGACAATCGAAACACCATATATTTT. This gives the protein CASSLDNRNTIYF.

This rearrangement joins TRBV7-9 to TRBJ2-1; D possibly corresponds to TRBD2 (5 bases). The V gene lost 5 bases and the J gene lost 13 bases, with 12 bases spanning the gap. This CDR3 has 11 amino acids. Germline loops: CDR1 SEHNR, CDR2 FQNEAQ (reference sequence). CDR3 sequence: CASSRGHSQFF. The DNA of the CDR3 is TGTGCCAGCAGCCGCGGGCACTCTCAGTTCTTC.

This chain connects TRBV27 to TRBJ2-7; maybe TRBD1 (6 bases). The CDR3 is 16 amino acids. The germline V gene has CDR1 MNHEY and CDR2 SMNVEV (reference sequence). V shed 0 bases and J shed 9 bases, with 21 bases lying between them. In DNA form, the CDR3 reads TGTGCCAGCAGTTTATCAGCCGGGACACCTCCTTCTGTGCAGTACTTC. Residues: CASSLSAGTPPSVQYF.

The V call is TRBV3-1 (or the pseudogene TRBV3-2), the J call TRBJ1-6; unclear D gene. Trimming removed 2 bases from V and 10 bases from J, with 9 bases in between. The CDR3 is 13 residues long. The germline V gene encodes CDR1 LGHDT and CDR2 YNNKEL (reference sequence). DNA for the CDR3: TGTGCCAGCAGCCAAAAGATGAGCTCACCCCTCCACTTT. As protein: CASSQKMSSPLHF.

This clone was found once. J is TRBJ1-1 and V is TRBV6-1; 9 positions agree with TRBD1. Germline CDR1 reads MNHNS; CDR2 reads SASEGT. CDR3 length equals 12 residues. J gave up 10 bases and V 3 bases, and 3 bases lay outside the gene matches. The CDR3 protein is CASSEGQGVAFF. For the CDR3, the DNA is TGTGCCAGCAGTGAGGGACAGGGAGTAGCTTTCTTT.

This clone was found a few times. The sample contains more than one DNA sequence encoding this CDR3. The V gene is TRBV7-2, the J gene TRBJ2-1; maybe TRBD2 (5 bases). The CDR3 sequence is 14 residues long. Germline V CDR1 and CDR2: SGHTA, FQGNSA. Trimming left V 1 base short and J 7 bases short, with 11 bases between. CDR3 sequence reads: CASSLGPGGNEQFF. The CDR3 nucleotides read TGTGCCAGCAGCTTAGGCCCAGGCGGGAATGAGCAGTTCTTC.

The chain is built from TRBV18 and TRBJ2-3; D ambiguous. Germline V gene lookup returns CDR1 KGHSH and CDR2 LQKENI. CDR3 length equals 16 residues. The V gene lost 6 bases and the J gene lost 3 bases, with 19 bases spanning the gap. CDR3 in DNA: TGTGCCAGCTCGAGGAGAGCGCCCGCCTCAACAGATACGCAGTATTTT. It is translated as CASSRRAPASTDTQYF.

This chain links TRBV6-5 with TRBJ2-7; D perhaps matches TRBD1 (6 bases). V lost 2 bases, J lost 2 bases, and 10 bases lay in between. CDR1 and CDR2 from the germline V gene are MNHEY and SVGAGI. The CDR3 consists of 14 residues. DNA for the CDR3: TGTGCCAGCAGTTACGACAGGCGGACCTACGAGCAGTACTTC. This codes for CASSYDRRTYEQYF.

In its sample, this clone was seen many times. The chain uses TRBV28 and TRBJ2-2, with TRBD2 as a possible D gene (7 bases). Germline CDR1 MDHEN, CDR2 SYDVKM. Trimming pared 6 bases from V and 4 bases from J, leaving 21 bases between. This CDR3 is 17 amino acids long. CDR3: CASSPTRGAGSTGELFF. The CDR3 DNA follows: TGTGCCAGCAGCCCTACTCGGGGGGCAGGTTCCACCGGGGAGCTGTTTTTT. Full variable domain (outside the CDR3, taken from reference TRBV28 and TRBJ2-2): DVKVTQSSRYLVKRTGEKVFLECVQDMDHENMFWYRQDPGLGLRLIYFSYDVKMKEKGDIPEGYSVSREKKERFSLILESASTNQTSMYLCASSPTRGAGSTGELFFGEGSRLTVL.

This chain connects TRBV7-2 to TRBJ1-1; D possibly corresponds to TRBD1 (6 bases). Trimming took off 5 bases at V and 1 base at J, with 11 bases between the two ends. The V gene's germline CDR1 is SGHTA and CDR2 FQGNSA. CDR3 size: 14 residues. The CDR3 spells CASSVQGANTEAFF. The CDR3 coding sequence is TGTGCCAGCAGCGTACAGGGCGCGAACACTGAAGCTTTCTTT.

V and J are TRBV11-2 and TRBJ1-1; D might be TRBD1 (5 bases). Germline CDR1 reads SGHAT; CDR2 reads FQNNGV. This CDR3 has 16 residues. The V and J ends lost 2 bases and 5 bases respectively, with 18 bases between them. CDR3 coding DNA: TGTGCCAGCAGCTTATCGCGGGGGAGGTTGGGGACTGAAGCTTTCTTT. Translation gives CASSLSRGRLGTEAFF.

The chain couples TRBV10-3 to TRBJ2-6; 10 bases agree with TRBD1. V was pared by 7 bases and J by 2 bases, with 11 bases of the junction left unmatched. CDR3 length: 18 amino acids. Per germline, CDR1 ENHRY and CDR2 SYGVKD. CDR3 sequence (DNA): TGTGCCATCACAGAGGACAGGGGGAGAGGAACTGGGGCCAACGTCCTGACTTTC. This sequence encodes CAITEDRGRGTGANVLTF.

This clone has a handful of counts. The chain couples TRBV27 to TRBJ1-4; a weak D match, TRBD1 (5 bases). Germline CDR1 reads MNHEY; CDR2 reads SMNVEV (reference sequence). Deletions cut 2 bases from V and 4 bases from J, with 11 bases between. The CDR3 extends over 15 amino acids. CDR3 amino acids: CASSLIAGFNEKLFF. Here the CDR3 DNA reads TGTGCCAGCAGTTTAATTGCAGGGTTTAATGAAAAACTGTTTTTT.

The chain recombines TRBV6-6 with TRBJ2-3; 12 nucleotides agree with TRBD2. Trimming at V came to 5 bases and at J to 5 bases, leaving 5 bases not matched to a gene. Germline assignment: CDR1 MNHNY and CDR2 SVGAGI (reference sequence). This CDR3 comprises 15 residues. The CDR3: CASSPRTSGEDTQYF. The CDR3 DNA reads TGTGCCAGCAGTCCCCGGACTAGCGGGGAAGATACGCAGTATTTT.

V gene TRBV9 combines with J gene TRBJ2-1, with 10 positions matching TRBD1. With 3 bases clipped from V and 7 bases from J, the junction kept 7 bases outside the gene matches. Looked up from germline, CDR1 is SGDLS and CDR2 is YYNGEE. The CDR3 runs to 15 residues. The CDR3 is CASSARQGARNEQFF. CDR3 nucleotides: TGTGCCAGCAGCGCGCGACAGGGGGCGCGGAATGAGCAGTTCTTC. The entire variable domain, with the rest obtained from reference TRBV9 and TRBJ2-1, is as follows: DSGVTQTPKHLITATGQRVTLRCSPRSGDLSVYWYQQSLDQGLQFLIQYYNGEERAKGNILERFSAQQFPDLHSELNLSSLELGDSALYFCASSARQGARNEQFFGPGTRLTVL.

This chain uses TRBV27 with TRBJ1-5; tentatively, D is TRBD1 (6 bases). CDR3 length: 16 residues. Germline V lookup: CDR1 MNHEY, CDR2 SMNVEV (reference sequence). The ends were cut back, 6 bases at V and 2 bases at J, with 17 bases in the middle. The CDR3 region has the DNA TGTGCCAGCAGCCCCGGGGACACGGAGGGCAATCAGCCCCAGCATTTT. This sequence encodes CASSPGDTEGNQPQHF.

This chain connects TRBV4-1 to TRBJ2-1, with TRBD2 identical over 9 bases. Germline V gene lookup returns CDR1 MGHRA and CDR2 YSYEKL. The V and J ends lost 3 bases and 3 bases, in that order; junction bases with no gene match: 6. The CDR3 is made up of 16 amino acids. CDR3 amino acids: CASSQASGGFYNEQFF. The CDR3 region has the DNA TGCGCCAGCAGCCAGGCGAGCGGGGGGTTCTACAATGAGCAGTTCTTC.

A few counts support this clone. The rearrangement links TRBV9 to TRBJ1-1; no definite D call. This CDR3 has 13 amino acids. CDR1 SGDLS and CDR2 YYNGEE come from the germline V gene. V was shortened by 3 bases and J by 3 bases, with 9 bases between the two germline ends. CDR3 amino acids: CASSEQIYTEAFF. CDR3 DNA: TGTGCCAGCAGCGAACAGATCTACACTGAAGCTTTCTTT.

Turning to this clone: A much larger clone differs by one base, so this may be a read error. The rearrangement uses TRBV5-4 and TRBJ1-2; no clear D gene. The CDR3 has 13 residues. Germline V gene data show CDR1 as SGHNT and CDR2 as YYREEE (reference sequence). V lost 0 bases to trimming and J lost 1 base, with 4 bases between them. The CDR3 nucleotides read TGTGCCAGCAGCTTGGACATTAACTATGGCTACACCTTC. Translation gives CASSLDINYGYTF. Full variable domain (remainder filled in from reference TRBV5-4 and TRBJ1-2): ETGVTQSPTHLIKTRGQQVTLRCSSQSGHNTVSWYQQALGQGPQFIFQYYREEENGRGNFPPRFSGLQFPNYSSELNVNALELDDSALYLCASSLDINYGYTFGSGTRLTVV.

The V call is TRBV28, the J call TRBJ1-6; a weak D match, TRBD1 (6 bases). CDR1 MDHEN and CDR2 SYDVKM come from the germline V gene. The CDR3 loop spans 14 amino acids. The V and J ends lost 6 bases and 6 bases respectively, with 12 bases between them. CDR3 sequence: CASRSGHLNSPLHF. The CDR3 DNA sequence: TGTGCCAGCAGATCGGGACACCTTAATTCACCCCTCCACTTT.

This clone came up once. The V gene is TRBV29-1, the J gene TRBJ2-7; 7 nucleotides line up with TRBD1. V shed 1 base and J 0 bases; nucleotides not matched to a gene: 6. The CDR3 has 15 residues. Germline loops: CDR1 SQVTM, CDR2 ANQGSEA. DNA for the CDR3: TGCAGCGTTGAAGGTGACAGGGCGAGCTCCTACGAGCAGTACTTC. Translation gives CSVEGDRASSYEQYF.

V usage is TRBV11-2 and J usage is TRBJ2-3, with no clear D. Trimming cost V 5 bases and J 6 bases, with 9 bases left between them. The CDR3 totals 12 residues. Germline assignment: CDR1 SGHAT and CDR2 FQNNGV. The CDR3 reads CASSNRRDTQYF. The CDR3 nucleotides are TGTGCCAGCAGCAATCGGCGGGATACGCAGTATTTT.

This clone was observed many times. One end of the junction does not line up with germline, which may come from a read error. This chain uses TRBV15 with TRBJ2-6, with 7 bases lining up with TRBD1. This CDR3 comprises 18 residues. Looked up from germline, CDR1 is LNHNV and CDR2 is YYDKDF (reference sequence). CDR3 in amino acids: CATSNEDRYTSGANVLTF. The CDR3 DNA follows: TGTGCCACAAGCAACGAGGACAGGTATACCTCTGGGGCCAACGTCCTGACTTTC.

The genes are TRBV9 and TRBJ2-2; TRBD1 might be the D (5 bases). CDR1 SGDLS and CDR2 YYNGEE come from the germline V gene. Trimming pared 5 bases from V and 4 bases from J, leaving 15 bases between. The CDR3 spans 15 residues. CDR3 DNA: TGTGCCAGCAGTCCTGGGGATCAGGGCACCGGGGAGCTGTTTTTT. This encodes CASSPGDQGTGELFF.

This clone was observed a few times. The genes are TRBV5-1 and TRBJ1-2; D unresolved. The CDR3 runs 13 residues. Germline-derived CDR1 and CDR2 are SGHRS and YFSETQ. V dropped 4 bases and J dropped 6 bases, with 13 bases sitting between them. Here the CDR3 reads CASSAFSGNGYTF. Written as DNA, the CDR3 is TGCGCCAGCAGCGCTTTTTCCGGGAATGGCTACACCTTC.

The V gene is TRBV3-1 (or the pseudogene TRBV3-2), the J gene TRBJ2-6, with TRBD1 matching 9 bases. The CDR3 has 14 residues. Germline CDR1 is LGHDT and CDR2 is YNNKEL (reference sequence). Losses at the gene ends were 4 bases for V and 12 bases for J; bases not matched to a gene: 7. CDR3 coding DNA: TGTGCCAGCAGCCTTAACAGGGGGCAGGGCGTCCTGACTTTC. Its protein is CASSLNRGQGVLTF.

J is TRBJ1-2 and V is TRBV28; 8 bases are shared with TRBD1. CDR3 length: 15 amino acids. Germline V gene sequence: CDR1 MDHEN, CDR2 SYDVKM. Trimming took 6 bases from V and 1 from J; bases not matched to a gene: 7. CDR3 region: CASSSAGGGNYGYTF. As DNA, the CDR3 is TGTGCCAGCAGCAGTGCAGGGGGCGGTAACTATGGCTACACCTTC.